This is a list of T cell receptor beta chains from one sample in a study of cytomegalovirus exposure and HLA in healthy donors. TCRdb's table, derived via immunoSEQ multiplex PCR, lists solely in-frame clones and lacks some. Of about 130,000 clones in the sample, about 68% were seen once. The sample comprised PBMCs. Every receptor here comes from a man in his forties or fifties in good health and CMV-seropositive. The CDR3 runs from the conserved cysteine through the conserved F or W. The order of the fields is clone size, V gene, J gene, D gene, CDR3 DNA, CDR3 protein. The D gene is left open where the match is weak. The size field is filled for only some rows; it gives once, few, many or a size class.

-	TRBV10-3	TRBJ2-2	-	TGTGCCGTCCAACCAACTAGCTCGAACACCGGGGAGCTGTTTTTT	CAVQPTSSNTGELFF
-	TRBV7-7	TRBJ2-1	TRBD2	TGTGCCAGCAGCCCGCGGACTAGCAGAGACAATGAGCAGTTCTTC	CASSPRTSRDNEQFF
-	TRBV14	TRBJ2-7	-	TGTGCCAGCAGCCAGGGAGACCCTGAATACGAGCAGTACTTC	CASSQGDPEYEQYF
-	TRBV5-4	TRBJ2-7	-	TGTGCCAGCAGCTTGGAATCAGTGGGGGCCCACTACGAGCAGTACTTC	CASSLESVGAHYEQYF
-	TRBV10-2	TRBJ1-2	-	TGCGCCAGCAGTGAAGACAGAAACTATGGCTACACCTTC	CASSEDRNYGYTF
-	TRBV30	TRBJ1-4	TRBD1	TGTGCCTGGAGTGTACCAGGGGGCCTAAATGAAAAACTGTTTTTT	CAWSVPGGLNEKLFF
-	TRBV6-6	TRBJ1-2	-	TGTGCCAGCAGACCTTACCCCAGGGTGGCGTATGGCTACACCTTC	CASRPYPRVAYGYTF
-	TRBV5-4	TRBJ1-2	TRBD1	TGTGCCAGCAGCTCCGGGACAGACTATGGCTACACCTTC	CASSSGTDYGYTF
-	TRBV27	TRBJ1-5	TRBD1	TGTGCCAGCAGTTTAGGGGGACAGGGCAATCAGCCCCAGCATTTT	CASSLGGQGNQPQHF
few	TRBV11-2	TRBJ2-1	-	TGTGCCAGCAGCCCTAGGCCGGAACGCGAGCAGTTCTTC	CASSPRPEREQFF
-	TRBV4-1	TRBJ1-1	-	TGCGCCAGCAGCCAAGATCGACTGGACACTGAAGCTTTCTTT	CASSQDRLDTEAFF
-	TRBV6-6	TRBJ2-7	-	TGTGCCAGCAGTTATGCGGAAGAATACGAGCAGTACTTC	CASSYAEEYEQYF
-	TRBV28	TRBJ2-7	TRBD1	TGTGCCAGCAGGGATGGGACAGGGGTAACCGAGCAGTACTTC	CASRDGTGVTEQYF
-	TRBV25-1	TRBJ2-5	-	TGTGCCAGCAGCGAGCATTTAGGGGGATATCAAGAGACCCAGTACTTC	CASSEHLGGYQETQYF
once	TRBV2	TRBJ1-1	TRBD1	TGTGCCAGCAGCTACGACAGGGACACTGAAGCTTTCTTT	CASSYDRDTEAFF
-	TRBV4-2	TRBJ1-2	-	TGTGCCAGCAGCCAAGAACGAACAGTCTATGGCTACACCTTC	CASSQERTVYGYTF
-	TRBV21-1	TRBJ2-4	-	TGTGCCAGCAGCAAAGGGAGCGGGAGCTCCCGTCCAAACATTCAGTACTTC	CASSKGSGSSRPNIQYF
few	TRBV10-1	TRBJ1-6	-	TGCGCCAGCAGCGAGGGCTTTGGTAATTCACCCCTCCACTTT	CASSEGFGNSPLHF
-	TRBV29-1	TRBJ1-2	TRBD1	TGCAGCGTTGAAGATCACAGGGGATCTAACTATGGCTACACCTTC	CSVEDHRGSNYGYTF
-	TRBV2	TRBJ2-7	TRBD2	TGTGCCAGCAGTAGTGGACTAGCGGCCTACGAGCAGTACTTC	CASSSGLAAYEQYF
once	TRBV30	TRBJ2-7	-	TGTGCCTGGGGGCAAACCTACGAGCAGTACTTC	CAWGQTYEQYF
-	TRBV6-5	TRBJ2-1	-	TGTGCCAGCAGCCGGGTTGAGGGCCTTAGAGAGCAGTTCTTC	CASSRVEGLREQFF
-	TRBV10-1	TRBJ2-3	TRBD1	TGCGCCAGCAGATTCCTTTCGGGACAGCTCACAGATACGCAGTATTTT	CASRFLSGQLTDTQYF
-	TRBV13	TRBJ1-2	-	TGTGCCAGCAGCTTAGAGGAGAGGGGCTACACCTTC	CASSLEERGYTF
-	TRBV9	TRBJ1-6	-	TGTGCCAGCAGCGTAGCTGGAGCCCCGGGGGGTTCACCCCTCCACTTT	CASSVAGAPGGSPLHF
-	TRBV29-1	TRBJ1-1	-	TGCAGCGTCATACGACAGGACACTGAAGCTTTCTTT	CSVIRQDTEAFF
few	TRBV6-1	TRBJ1-3	-	TGTGCCAGCAGTGTCCGAGGGACTGGAAACACCATATATTTT	CASSVRGTGNTIYF
-	TRBV25-1	TRBJ1-5	-	TGTGCCAGCAGTGAATGGGACACTTATCAGCCCCAGCATTTT	CASSEWDTYQPQHF
-	TRBV2	TRBJ2-5	TRBD2	TGTGCCAGCAGTAGACTAGCGGGGACAACCCAGTACTTC	CASSRLAGTTQYF
few	TRBV6-5	TRBJ2-7	TRBD1	TGTGCCAGCACCCTCACAGGGGGACAGGGGGGCGAGCAGTACTTC	CASTLTGGQGGEQYF
-	TRBV11-1	TRBJ2-3	TRBD1	TGTGCCAGCAGCCCTTGGACAGGGGGGACAGATACGCAGTATTTT	CASSPWTGGTDTQYF
-	TRBV6-1	TRBJ1-1	-	TGTGCCAGCAGGGACAGATACACTGAAGCTTTCTTT	CASRDRYTEAFF
-	TRBV27	TRBJ1-5	-	TGTGCCAGCAGTTTCAAGGGGCCCAATCAGCCCCAGCATTTT	CASSFKGPNQPQHF
-	TRBV6-5	TRBJ1-1	-	TGTGCCAGCAGTTACTCGAGGGCTGAAGCTTTCTTT	CASSYSRAEAFF
-	TRBV25-1	TRBJ2-3	TRBD2	TGTGCCAGCAAATTAGCGGGAGGGACAGATACGCAGTATTTT	CASKLAGGTDTQYF
-	TRBV10-3	TRBJ2-5	TRBD1	TGTGCCATCAGTGGACAGGGCCTTGAGACCCAGTACTTC	CAISGQGLETQYF
once	TRBV5-1	TRBJ2-1	-	TGCGCCAGCAGCTTGGTCAGCGCCTCCTACAATGAGCAGTTCTTC	CASSLVSASYNEQFF
-	TRBV7-2	TRBJ2-3	-	TGTGCCAGCAGCTCGACAGTCAGCACAGATACGCAGTATTTT	CASSSTVSTDTQYF
-	TRBV29-1	TRBJ1-2	-	TGCAGCGTTGCCCTGGAAGGAACAGGGTCAAGCGCTAACTATGGCTACACCTTC	CSVALEGTGSSANYGYTF
few	TRBV4-1	TRBJ2-1	-	TGCGCCAGCAGCCAAGATGAACAGACAGGGCAGTTCTTC	CASSQDEQTGQFF
-	TRBV10-3	TRBJ1-1	TRBD1	TGTGCCATCCGTCGACAGGGGACTGAAGCTTTCTTT	CAIRRQGTEAFF
-	TRBV5-1	TRBJ1-1	TRBD1	TGCGCCAGCAGCTCCAGGACAGGGGGCGGGGGCACTGAAGCTTTCTTT	CASSSRTGGGGTEAFF
-	TRBV11-2	TRBJ2-7	-	TGTGCCAGCAGCGCGGGACGGAACTACGAGCAGTACTTC	CASSAGRNYEQYF
-	TRBV25-1	TRBJ1-2	-	TGTGCCAGCAGCCTCGATTTTCGGGGGGAGGGCTACACCTTC	CASSLDFRGEGYTF
-	TRBV5-4	TRBJ2-3	-	TGTGCCAGCAGCTTGGCCAGGCAGGGTTCAGATACGCAGTATTTT	CASSLARQGSDTQYF
-	TRBV5-1	TRBJ1-3	TRBD1	TGCGCCAGCAGCGCCGGACAGGGTATGAGAAACACCATATATTTT	CASSAGQGMRNTIYF
few	TRBV6-5	TRBJ2-7	-	TGTGCCACCTTGGCGGTCCGCTCCTACGAGCAGTACTTC	CATLAVRSYEQYF
-	TRBV27	TRBJ1-2	-	TGTGCCAGCAGTCCCACAGTTTTAGCTAACTATGGCTACACCTTC	CASSPTVLANYGYTF